The 32 T cell receptor beta chains listed next were all sequenced from one sample in a study of T cells after yellow fever vaccination. TCRdb itself ran the 5' RACE reads through MiXCR, one entry per CDR3 protein. The repertoire consists of just under 600,000 distinct CDR3 sequences, with approximately 13% occurring once and the leading ten covering around an eighth. The specimen was PBMCs, collected on the day of the yellow fever booster vaccination. Receptors originate from a man aged 25 to 40 who received the YFV17D yellow fever vaccine.

This clonotype was picked up a small number of times. The chain employs TRBV6-5 and TRBJ2-7; D remains unclear. CDR1 and CDR2 (germline): MNHEY, SVGAGI. The CDR3 sequence is 13 residues long. V lost 2 bases to trimming and J lost 3 bases, with 8 bases between them. The CDR3 loop is CASSYLGGYEQYF. CDR3 nucleotides: TGTGCCAGCAGTTACCTAGGCGGCTACGAGCAGTACTTC.

V usage is TRBV9 and J usage is TRBJ2-3; D gene ambiguous. The V gene's germline CDR1 is SGDLS and CDR2 YYNGEE. V lost 4 bases to trimming and J lost 5 bases, with 14 bases between them. This CDR3 comprises 14 residues. The CDR3 DNA reads as TGTGCCAGCAGCCCACCCCCGGTCGGAGATACGCAGTATTTT. Its translation: CASSPPPVGDTQYF. Filled out from reference TRBV9 and TRBJ2-3, the complete variable domain reads DSGVTQTPKHLITATGQRVTLRCSPRSGDLSVYWYQQSLDQGLQFLIQYYNGEERAKGNILERFSAQQFPDLHSELNLSSLELGDSALYFCASSPPPVGDTQYFGPGTRLTVL.

This clonotype showed up just a few times. CDR3 loop: CASSWGEGTYEQYF. The CDR3 DNA sequence: TGTGCCAGCAGCTGGGGAGAGGGAACCTACGAGCAGTACTTC. The chain carries TRBV7-2 and TRBJ2-7; tentatively, D is TRBD2 (5 bases). Trimming pared 4 bases from V and 2 bases from J, leaving 12 bases between. The CDR3 is 14 amino acids. Germline V CDR1 and CDR2: SGHTA, FQGNSA.

The V gene is TRBV28, the J gene TRBJ1-1; D ambiguous. CDR3 size: 15 residues. The germline V gene encodes CDR1 MDHEN and CDR2 SYDVKM. The V end lost 2 bases, the J end lost 1 base, and 11 bases lay between the germline ends. For the CDR3, the DNA is TGTGCCAGCAGTTTACTTACCGGAAGGAACACTGAAGCTTTCTTT. It yields the protein CASSLLTGRNTEAFF.

This chain uses TRBV12-3 or TRBV12-4 with TRBJ2-1; 7 nucleotides agree with TRBD2. This CDR3 has 11 residues. The J segment lost 9 bases and the V segment lost 8 bases, leaving 4 bases of the junction unmatched. The CDR3 DNA reads as TGTGCCAGCGGACTAGATGGTGAGCAGTTCTTC. Translating gives CASGLDGEQFF.

The genes are TRBV13 and TRBJ2-1; no clear D gene. The CDR3 consists of 13 residues. V lost 5 bases to trimming and J lost 10 bases, with 15 bases between them. CDR1 is PRHDT, CDR2 FYEKMQ, per germline (reference sequence). The CDR3 sequence is CASSPLPSREQFF. As DNA, the CDR3 is TGTGCCAGCAGCCCTCTACCATCGAGGGAGCAGTTCTTC.

In its sample, this clonotype was seen a few times. The rearrangement links TRBV6-2 or TRBV6-3 to TRBJ2-7; unclear D gene. This CDR3 contains 13 residues. Trimming took 0 bases from V and 6 from J, leaving 9 bases between them. Germline CDR1 and CDR2: MNHEY and SVGEGT. Here the CDR3 reads CASSYSAIAEQYF. CDR3 bases: TGTGCCAGCAGTTACTCGGCGATAGCCGAGCAGTACTTC.

This clonotype has just a few counts. V usage is TRBV12-3 or TRBV12-4 and J usage is TRBJ2-1; 9 nucleotides line up with TRBD2. This CDR3 has 17 residues. J lost 0 bases, V lost 6 bases, and 9 bases had no gene match. CDR3 sequence (DNA): TGTGCCAGCAGCCGTTGGACTAGCGCGAGCTCCTACAATGAGCAGTTCTTC. Its protein product is CASSRWTSASSYNEQFF.

This clonotype was counted a few times. The chain carries TRBV6-5 and TRBJ2-1; 10 bases map to TRBD2. J gave up 6 bases and V 0 bases, and 8 bases lay outside the gene matches. The CDR3 covers 17 residues. Germline CDR1 MNHEY, CDR2 SVGAGI. The CDR3 here is CASSYSTSGRVSNEQFF. The CDR3 DNA follows: TGTGCCAGCAGTTACTCGACCAGCGGGAGGGTGAGCAATGAGCAGTTCTTC.

The chain carries TRBV18 and TRBJ1-5; weak D call: TRBD1 (5 bases). The V gene lost 3 bases and the J gene lost 11 bases, with 11 bases spanning the gap. Germline loops: CDR1 KGHSH, CDR2 LQKENI. The CDR3 has 12 amino acids. CDR3 sequence (DNA): TGTGCCAGCTCACCCCAGGGTTGGACCCAGCATTTT. It translates to CASSPQGWTQHF. The full variable domain, with the rest looked up from reference TRBV18 and TRBJ1-5, is NAGVMQNPRHLVRRRGQEARLRCSPMKGHSHVYWYRQLPEEGLKFMVYLQKENIIDESGMPKERFSAEFPKEGPSILRIQQVVRGDSAAYFCASSPQGWTQHFGDGTRLSIL.

CDR3 region: CASSLRVPDYGYTF. The CDR3, as DNA: TGTGCCAGCAGCTTAAGGGTTCCGGACTATGGCTACACCTTC. V is TRBV7-2 and J is TRBJ1-2; no reliable D call. CDR3 length: 14 amino acids. Germline CDR1 reads SGHTA; CDR2 reads FQGNSA. Trimming took 2 bases from V and 3 from J, leaving 10 bases between them.

The chain has TRBV12-3 or TRBV12-4 and TRBJ1-4; unclear D gene. Trimming pared 6 bases from V and 0 bases from J, leaving 14 bases between. The CDR3 is 16 amino acids. The CDR3 loop is CASSPGRATTNEKLFF. Written as DNA, the CDR3 is TGTGCCAGCAGCCCGGGTAGGGCAACAACTAATGAAAAACTGTTTTTT.

In this sample, this clonotype turned up many times. The gene calls are TRBV4-2 and TRBJ2-7; the match to TRBD2 covers 7 bases. With V trimmed by 0 bases and J by 0 bases, 8 bases remained unmatched. The germline V gene has CDR1 LGHNA and CDR2 YNFKEQ. This CDR3 region has 17 residues. CDR3 nucleotides: TGTGCCAGCAGCCAAGATTCGAAGCGGGGAAGCTCCTACGAGCAGTACTTC. Translated: CASSQDSKRGSSYEQYF.

This clonotype was picked up many times. The chain joins TRBV5-1 to TRBJ2-5, with 10 bases that match TRBD1. J lost 3 bases, V lost 6 bases, and 5 bases had no gene match. This CDR3 comprises 14 residues. The germline gives CDR1 SGHRS, CDR2 YFSETQ. The DNA of the CDR3 is TGCGCCAGCAAACCCGGGACAGGGGAAGAGACCCAGTACTTC. Amino acid sequence: CASKPGTGEETQYF. Full variable domain (outside the CDR3, taken from reference TRBV5-1 and TRBJ2-5): KAGVTQTPRYLIKTRGQQVTLSCSPISGHRSVSWYQQTPGQGLQFLFEYFSETQRNKGNFPGRFSGRQFSNSRSEMNVSTLELGDSALYLCASKPGTGEETQYFGPGTRLLVL.

The gene calls are TRBV20-1 and TRBJ2-3; tentative D call: TRBD1 (5 bases). There are 15 residues in the CDR3. CDR1 and CDR2 (germline): DFQATT, SNEGSKA (reference sequence). Trimming took off 3 bases at V and 0 bases at J, with 13 bases between the two ends. The CDR3 region is CSASRSTASTDTQYF. The DNA of the CDR3 is TGCAGTGCTAGCCGCTCGACAGCTAGCACAGATACGCAGTATTTT.

This rearrangement joins TRBV20-1 to TRBJ1-5; D ambiguous. The V end lost 7 bases, the J end lost 6 bases, and 13 bases lay between the germline ends. Germline V gene data show CDR1 as DFQATT and CDR2 as SNEGSKA (reference sequence). This CDR3 spans 12 amino acids. CDR3 DNA: TGCAGTGGGATAAAGGGCGGTCAGCCCCAGCATTTT. Its protein is CSGIKGGQPQHF.

In this sample, this clonotype turned up a few times. V gene TRBV5-1 combines with J gene TRBJ2-5; TRBD2 matches at 8 bases. CDR3 length equals 16 residues. The germline CDR1 and CDR2 sequences are SGHRS and YFSETQ. V dropped 0 bases and J dropped 3; count of bases not matched to a gene: 7. CDR3 sequence: CASSLAVGRGKETQYF. In DNA form, the CDR3 reads TGCGCCAGCAGCTTGGCCGTCGGGAGGGGGAAAGAGACCCAGTACTTC.

V is TRBV29-1 and J is TRBJ2-2; weak D call: TRBD2 (6 bases). The ends were cut back, 6 bases at V and 6 bases at J, with 14 bases in the middle. Germline lookup yields CDR1 SQVTM and CDR2 ANQGSEA. This CDR3 has 13 residues. The CDR3: CSVRSLAPGELFF. The CDR3 region has the DNA TGCAGCGTCCGTTCTCTAGCGCCCGGGGAGCTGTTTTTT.

In DNA, the CDR3 is TGTGCCAGCAGCGTAGGACAGGGTCGCAACAATGAGCAGTTCTTC. Translating it yields CASSVGQGRNNEQFF. The chain combines TRBV9 with TRBJ2-1; 7 bases are shared with TRBD1. Germline CDR1 is SGDLS and CDR2 is YYNGEE. Trimming removed 0 bases from V and 5 bases from J; junction bases left unmatched: 5. There are 15 residues in the CDR3.

V and J are TRBV5-1 and TRBJ2-5; 13 bases are shared with TRBD2. The J segment lost 4 bases and the V segment lost 4 bases, leaving 10 bases of the junction unmatched. Germline lookup yields CDR1 SGHRS and CDR2 YFSETQ. This CDR3 has 17 residues. The CDR3 DNA follows: TGCGCCAGCAGCCACCTGGGACTAGCGGGATCAGGAGAGACCCAGTACTTC. Translation: CASSHLGLAGSGETQYF.

This clonotype was observed a handful of times. J is TRBJ1-5 and V is TRBV7-2, with D perhaps TRBD1 (6 bases). Per germline, CDR1 SGHTA and CDR2 FQGNSA. The CDR3 extends over 15 amino acids. Deletions cut 4 bases from V and 5 bases from J, with 15 bases between. The CDR3 DNA sequence: TGTGCCAGCAGCTGGTTGGGACAAGTAGATCAGCCCCAGCATTTT. Translated: CASSWLGQVDQPQHF.

This clonotype has only a few counts. The chain is built from TRBV29-1 and TRBJ2-7; the match to TRBD2 covers 9 bases. V lost 3 bases and J lost 2; bases outside the gene matches: 2. Germline V gene sequence: CDR1 SQVTM, CDR2 ANQGSEA. The CDR3 runs to 13 residues. Here the CDR3 reads CSVETSGTYEQYF. DNA for the CDR3: TGCAGCGTTGAGACTAGCGGAACCTACGAGCAGTACTTC.

The rearrangement joins TRBV9 to TRBJ2-2; 7 positions agree with TRBD1. V was pared by 0 bases and J by 2 bases, with 4 bases of the junction left unmatched. The CDR3 length is 16 residues. CDR1 and CDR2 from the germline V gene are SGDLS and YYNGEE. The CDR3 DNA follows: TGTGCCAGCAGCGTAGGACAGGGATTCAACACCGGGGAGCTGTTTTTT. It yields the protein CASSVGQGFNTGELFF.

This clonotype has a handful of counts. The chain carries TRBV12-3 or TRBV12-4 and TRBJ2-1, with a possible D match to TRBD2 (6 bases). The CDR3 is 14 amino acids. Trimming removed 8 bases at V and 8 bases at J, with 19 bases between. The CDR3 nucleotides read TGTGCCAGCGGTAGGCACGCGGAGCGGGATGAGCAGTTCTTC. Its translation: CASGRHAERDEQFF.

This chain joins TRBV15 and TRBJ1-4; no reliable D call. V was cut by 3 bases and J by 5 bases, with 10 bases left in between. CDR1 LNHNV and CDR2 YYDKDF come from the germline V gene (reference sequence). This CDR3 contains 14 residues. Written as DNA, the CDR3 is TGTGCCACCAGCAGGGTTTCTGTCAATGAAAAACTGTTTTTT. It is translated as CATSRVSVNEKLFF.

This clonotype was seen only a few times. CDR3 nucleotides: TGTGCCAGCAGCTTACCGGGCCCTTTCAATGAGCAGTTCTTC. Its protein is CASSLPGPFNEQFF. This chain uses TRBV7-6 with TRBJ2-1; D ambiguous. The CDR3 covers 14 residues. V lost 2 bases and J 6 bases, leaving 11 bases between the germline ends. Germline-derived CDR1 and CDR2 are SGHVS and FNYEAQ.

The rearrangement uses TRBV7-2 and TRBJ1-5; TRBD1 aligns across 10 bases. The CDR3 is 15 residues long. Germline loops: CDR1 SGHTA, CDR2 FQGNSA. With V trimmed by 5 bases and J by 6 bases, 7 bases remained unmatched. Here the CDR3 reads CASSHGTGEGQPQHF. Written as DNA, the CDR3 is TGTGCCAGCAGCCACGGGACAGGGGAGGGTCAGCCCCAGCATTTT.

The CDR3 bases are TGCGCCAGCAGCCAAGATCAGGCTAGCGGGAGCTATACCGGGGAGCTGTTTTTT. The encoded protein is CASSQDQASGSYTGELFF. The chain links TRBV4-3 to TRBJ2-2; the match to TRBD2 covers 10 bases. The V gene's germline CDR1 is LGHNA and CDR2 YSLEER. The CDR3 extends over 18 amino acids. With V trimmed by 0 bases and J by 5 bases, 9 bases remained unmatched.

This clonotype was seen only a few times. V is TRBV6-2 or TRBV6-3 and J is TRBJ2-7; the match to TRBD2 covers 8 bases. J lost 4 bases, V lost 7 bases, and 9 bases had no gene match. Germline V CDR1 and CDR2: MNHEY, SVGEGT. The CDR3 is 14 amino acids. The CDR3 nucleotides read TGTGCCAGCATTAGGCGGGAGGAACCGTACGAGCAGTACTTC. Its protein is CASIRREEPYEQYF.

The chain carries TRBV20-1 and TRBJ2-1; D is tentatively TRBD1 or TRBD2 (6 bases each). CDR1 is DFQATT and CDR2 is SNEGSKA in the germline V gene (reference sequence). V was pared by 6 bases and J by 10 bases, with 34 bases between. CDR3 length: 18 residues. CDR3 nucleotides: TGCAGTGCCACCCGTCTGGGCACCCGGGGGCGTAATGATTGGGAGCAGTTCTTC. It yields the protein CSATRLGTRGRNDWEQFF.

The sample holds a few counts of this clonotype. The V call is TRBV25-1, the J call TRBJ2-2; 10 bases match TRBD2. The CDR3 totals 16 residues. The germline CDR1 and CDR2 sequences are MGHDK and SYGVNS. Trimming cost V 1 base and J 5 bases; bases outside gene matches: 4. CDR3 protein: CASSESLAGVTGELFF. The DNA for the CDR3 is TGTGCCAGCAGTGAATCCCTAGCGGGAGTAACCGGGGAGCTGTTTTTT. Full variable domain (missing parts from reference TRBV25-1 and TRBJ2-2): EADIYQTPRYLVIGTGKKITLECSQTMGHDKMYWYQQDPGMELHLIHYSYGVNSTEKGDLSSESTVSRIRTEHFPLTLESARPSHTSQYLCASSESLAGVTGELFFGEGSRLTVL.

The chain carries TRBV10-2 and TRBJ2-2; 15 nucleotides agree with TRBD2. The CDR3 has 18 amino acids. Germline loops: CDR1 WSHSY, CDR2 SAAADI. J lost 7 bases, V lost 5 bases, and 11 bases had no gene match. DNA of the CDR3: TGCGCCAGCAGTAAGGGACTAGCGGGAGGACGAAGGGTCGGGGAGCTGTTTTTT. Protein: CASSKGLAGGRRVGELFF.